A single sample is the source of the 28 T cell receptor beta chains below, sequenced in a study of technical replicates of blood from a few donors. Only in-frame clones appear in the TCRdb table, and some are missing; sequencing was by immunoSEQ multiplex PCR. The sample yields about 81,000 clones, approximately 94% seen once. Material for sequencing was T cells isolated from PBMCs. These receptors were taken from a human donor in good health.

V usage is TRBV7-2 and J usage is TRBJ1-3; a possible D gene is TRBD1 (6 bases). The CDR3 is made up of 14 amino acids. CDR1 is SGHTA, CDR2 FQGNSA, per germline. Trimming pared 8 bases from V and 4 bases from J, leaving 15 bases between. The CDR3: CASGGRGTGNTIYF. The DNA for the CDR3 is TGTGCCAGCGGCGGGAGGGGGACCGGAAACACCATATATTTT.

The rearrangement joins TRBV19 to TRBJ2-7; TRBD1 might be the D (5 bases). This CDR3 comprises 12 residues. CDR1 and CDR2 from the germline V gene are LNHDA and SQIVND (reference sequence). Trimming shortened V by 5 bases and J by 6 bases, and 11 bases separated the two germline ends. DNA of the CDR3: TGTGCCAGTAGTCTTTCAGGGCGCGAGCAGTACTTC. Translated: CASSLSGREQYF.

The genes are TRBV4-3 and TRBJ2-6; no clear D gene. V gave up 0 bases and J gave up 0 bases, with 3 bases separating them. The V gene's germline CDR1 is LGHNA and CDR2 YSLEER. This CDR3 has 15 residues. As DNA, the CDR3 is TGCGCCAGCAGCCAAGAACTCTCTGGGGCCAACGTCCTGACTTTC. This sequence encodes CASSQELSGANVLTF.

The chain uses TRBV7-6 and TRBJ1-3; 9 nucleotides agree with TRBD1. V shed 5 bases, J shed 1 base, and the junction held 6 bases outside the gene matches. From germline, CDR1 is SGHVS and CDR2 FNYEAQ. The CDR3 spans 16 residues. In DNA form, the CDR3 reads TGTGCCAGCAGCCCCCGGACAGGGGAATCTGGAAACACCATATATTTT. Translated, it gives CASSPRTGESGNTIYF.

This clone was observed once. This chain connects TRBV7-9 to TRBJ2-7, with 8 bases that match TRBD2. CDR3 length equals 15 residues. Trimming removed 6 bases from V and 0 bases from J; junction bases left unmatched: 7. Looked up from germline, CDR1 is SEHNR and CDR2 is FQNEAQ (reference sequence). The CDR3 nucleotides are TGTGCCAGCAGTTTAACGGGGGGGAGCTCCTACGAGCAGTACTTC. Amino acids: CASSLTGGSSYEQYF.

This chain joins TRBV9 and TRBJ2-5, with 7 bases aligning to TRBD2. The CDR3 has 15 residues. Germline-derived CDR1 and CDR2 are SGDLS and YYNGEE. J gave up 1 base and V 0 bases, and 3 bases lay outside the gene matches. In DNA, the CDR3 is TGTGCCAGCAGCGTAGGCGGGAGTCCCCAAGAGACCCAGTACTTC. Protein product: CASSVGGSPQETQYF.

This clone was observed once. The CDR3: CASSFGTGDSTDTQYF. CDR3 nucleotides: TGTGCCAGCAGCTTCGGTACAGGGGATAGCACAGATACGCAGTATTTT. This chain links TRBV11-3 with TRBJ2-3, with TRBD1 matching over 7 bases. J lost 0 bases, V lost 3 bases, and 6 bases had no gene match. Germline-derived CDR1 and CDR2 are SGHNT and YENEEA. The CDR3 length is 16 residues.

The DNA for the CDR3 is TGTGCCAGTAGTCCAGGGGGGATTGGCTATGGCTACACCTTC. Amino acids: CASSPGGIGYGYTF. The chain recombines TRBV19 with TRBJ1-2; TRBD1 aligns across 7 bases. The trim removed 5 bases at V and 4 bases at J, leaving 7 bases unmatched. Germline V gives CDR1 LNHDA, CDR2 SQIVND (reference sequence). CDR3 length: 14 residues.

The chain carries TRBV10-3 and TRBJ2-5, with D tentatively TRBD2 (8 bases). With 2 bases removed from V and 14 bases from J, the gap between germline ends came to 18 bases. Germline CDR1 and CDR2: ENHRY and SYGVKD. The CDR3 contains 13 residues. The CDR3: CAISEREGALLYF. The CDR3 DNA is TGTGCCATCAGTGAGCGGGAGGGGGCCCTGTTATACTTC.

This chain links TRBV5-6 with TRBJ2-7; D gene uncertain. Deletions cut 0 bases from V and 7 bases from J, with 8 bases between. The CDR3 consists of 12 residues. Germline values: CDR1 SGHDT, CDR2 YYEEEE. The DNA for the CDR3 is TGTGCCAGCAGCTTGGCTAACGTAGAGCAGTACTTC. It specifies CASSLANVEQYF.

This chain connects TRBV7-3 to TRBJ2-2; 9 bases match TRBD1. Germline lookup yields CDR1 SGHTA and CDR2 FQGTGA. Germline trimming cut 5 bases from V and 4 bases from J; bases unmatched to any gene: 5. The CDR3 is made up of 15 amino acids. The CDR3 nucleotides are TGTGCCAGCAGCCCGGGACAGGGAGGCACCGGGGAGCTGTTTTTT. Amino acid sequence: CASSPGQGGTGELFF.

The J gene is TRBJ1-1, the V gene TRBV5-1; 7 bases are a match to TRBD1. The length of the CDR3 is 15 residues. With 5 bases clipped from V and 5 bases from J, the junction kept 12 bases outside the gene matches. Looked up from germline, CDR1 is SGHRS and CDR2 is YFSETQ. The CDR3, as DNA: TGCGCCAGCAGGATATACAGGGGAGAGGGTACTGAAGCTTTCTTT. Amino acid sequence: CASRIYRGEGTEAFF.

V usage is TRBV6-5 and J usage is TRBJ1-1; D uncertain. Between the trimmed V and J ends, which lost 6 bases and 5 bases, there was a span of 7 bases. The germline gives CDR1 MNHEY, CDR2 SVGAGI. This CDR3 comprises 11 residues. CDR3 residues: CASRTRTEAFF. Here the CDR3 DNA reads TGTGCCAGCAGGACGAGGACTGAAGCTTTCTTT.

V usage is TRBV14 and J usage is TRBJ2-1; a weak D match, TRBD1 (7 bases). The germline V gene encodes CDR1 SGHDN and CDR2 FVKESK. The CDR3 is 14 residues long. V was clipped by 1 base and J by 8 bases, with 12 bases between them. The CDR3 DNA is TGTGCCAGCAGCCAAGCGCAGGGGGGAGATGAGCAGTTCTTC. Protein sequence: CASSQAQGGDEQFF.

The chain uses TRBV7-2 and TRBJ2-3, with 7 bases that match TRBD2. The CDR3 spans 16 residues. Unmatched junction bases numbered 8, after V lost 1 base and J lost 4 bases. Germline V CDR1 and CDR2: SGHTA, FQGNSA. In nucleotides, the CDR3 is TGTGCCAGCAGCTTAGAGGCGCGGGAGCTACCAGATACGCAGTATTTT. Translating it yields CASSLEARELPDTQYF.

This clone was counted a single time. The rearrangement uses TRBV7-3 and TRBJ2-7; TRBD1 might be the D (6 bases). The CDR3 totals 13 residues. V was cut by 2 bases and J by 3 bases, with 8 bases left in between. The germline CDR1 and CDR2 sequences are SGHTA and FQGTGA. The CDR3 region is CASSLEQGYEQYF. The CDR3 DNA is TGTGCCAGCAGCTTAGAACAGGGCTACGAGCAGTACTTC.

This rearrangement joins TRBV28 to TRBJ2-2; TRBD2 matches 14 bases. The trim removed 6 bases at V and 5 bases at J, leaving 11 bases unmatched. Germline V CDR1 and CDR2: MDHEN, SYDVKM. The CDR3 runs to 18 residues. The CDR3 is CASRFFPGLAGETGELFF. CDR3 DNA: TGTGCCAGCAGGTTCTTTCCGGGACTAGCGGGGGAGACCGGGGAGCTGTTTTTT.

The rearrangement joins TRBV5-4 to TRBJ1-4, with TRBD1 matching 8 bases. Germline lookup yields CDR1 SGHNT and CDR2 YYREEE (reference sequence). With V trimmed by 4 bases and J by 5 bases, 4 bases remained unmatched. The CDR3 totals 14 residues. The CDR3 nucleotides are TGTGCCAGCAGCACCAGGACAGGGAATGAAAAACTGTTTTTT. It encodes CASSTRTGNEKLFF.

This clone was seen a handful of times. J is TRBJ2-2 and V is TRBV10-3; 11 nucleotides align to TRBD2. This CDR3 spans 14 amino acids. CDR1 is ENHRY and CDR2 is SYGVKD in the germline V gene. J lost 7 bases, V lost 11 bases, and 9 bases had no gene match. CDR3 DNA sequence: TGTGCCGTACTAGCGGGAGAAGGTAGCGGGGAGCTGTTTTTT. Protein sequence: CAVLAGEGSGELFF.

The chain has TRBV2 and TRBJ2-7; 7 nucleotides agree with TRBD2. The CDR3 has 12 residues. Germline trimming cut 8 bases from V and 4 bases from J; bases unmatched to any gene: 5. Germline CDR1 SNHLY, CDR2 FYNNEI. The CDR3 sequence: CASGDYLYEQYF. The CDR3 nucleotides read TGTGCCAGCGGGGACTACTTGTACGAGCAGTACTTC.

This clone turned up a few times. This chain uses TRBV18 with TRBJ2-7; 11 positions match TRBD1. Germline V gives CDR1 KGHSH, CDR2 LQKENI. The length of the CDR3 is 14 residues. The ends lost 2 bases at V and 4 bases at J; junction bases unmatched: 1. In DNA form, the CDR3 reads TGTGCCAGCTCACCAGGACAGGGGGCATACGAGCAGTACTTC. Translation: CASSPGQGAYEQYF.

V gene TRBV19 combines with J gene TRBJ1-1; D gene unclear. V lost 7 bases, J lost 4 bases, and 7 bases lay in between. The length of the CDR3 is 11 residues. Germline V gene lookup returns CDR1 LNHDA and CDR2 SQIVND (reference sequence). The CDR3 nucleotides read TGTGCCAGTAATTCGGTCACTGAAGCTTTCTTT. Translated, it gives CASNSVTEAFF.

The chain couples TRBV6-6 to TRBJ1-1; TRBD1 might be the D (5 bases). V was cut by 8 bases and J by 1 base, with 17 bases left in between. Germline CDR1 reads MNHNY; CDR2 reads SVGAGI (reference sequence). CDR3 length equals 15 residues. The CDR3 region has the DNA TGTGCCAGCCCCCAGAACCAGGGCACGAACACTGAAGCTTTCTTT. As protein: CASPQNQGTNTEAFF.

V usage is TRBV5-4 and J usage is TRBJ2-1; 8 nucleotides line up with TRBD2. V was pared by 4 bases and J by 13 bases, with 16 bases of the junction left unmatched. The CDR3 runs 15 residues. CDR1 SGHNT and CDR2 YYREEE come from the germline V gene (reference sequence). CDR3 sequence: CASSTLLGTGGSQFF. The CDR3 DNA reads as TGTGCCAGCAGCACCCTATTGGGGACGGGAGGGAGTCAGTTCTTC.

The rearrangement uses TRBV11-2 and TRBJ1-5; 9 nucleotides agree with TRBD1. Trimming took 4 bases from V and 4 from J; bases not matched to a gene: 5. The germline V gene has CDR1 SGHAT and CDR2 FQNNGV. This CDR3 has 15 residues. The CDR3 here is CASSSTGGYNQPQHF. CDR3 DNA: TGTGCCAGCAGCTCCACAGGGGGCTATAATCAGCCCCAGCATTTT.

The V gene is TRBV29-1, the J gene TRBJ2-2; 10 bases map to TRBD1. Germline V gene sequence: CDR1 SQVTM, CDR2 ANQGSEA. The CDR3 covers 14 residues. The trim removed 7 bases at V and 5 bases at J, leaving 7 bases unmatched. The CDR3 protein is CSAGRTGGTGELFF. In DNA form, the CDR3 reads TGCAGCGCCGGGAGGACAGGGGGGACCGGGGAGCTGTTTTTT.

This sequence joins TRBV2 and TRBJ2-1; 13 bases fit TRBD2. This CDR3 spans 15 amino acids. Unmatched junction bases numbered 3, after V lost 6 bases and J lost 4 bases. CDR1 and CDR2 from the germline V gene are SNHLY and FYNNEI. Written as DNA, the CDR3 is TGTGCCAGCAGACCGGGACTAGCGGGATACAATGAGCAGTTCTTC. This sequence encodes CASRPGLAGYNEQFF.

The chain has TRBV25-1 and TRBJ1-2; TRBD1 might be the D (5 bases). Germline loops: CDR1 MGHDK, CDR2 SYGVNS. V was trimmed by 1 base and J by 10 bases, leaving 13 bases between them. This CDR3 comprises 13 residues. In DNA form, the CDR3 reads TGTGCCAGCAGTGAATCACAGGAAAATGACTACACCTTC. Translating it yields CASSESQENDYTF.